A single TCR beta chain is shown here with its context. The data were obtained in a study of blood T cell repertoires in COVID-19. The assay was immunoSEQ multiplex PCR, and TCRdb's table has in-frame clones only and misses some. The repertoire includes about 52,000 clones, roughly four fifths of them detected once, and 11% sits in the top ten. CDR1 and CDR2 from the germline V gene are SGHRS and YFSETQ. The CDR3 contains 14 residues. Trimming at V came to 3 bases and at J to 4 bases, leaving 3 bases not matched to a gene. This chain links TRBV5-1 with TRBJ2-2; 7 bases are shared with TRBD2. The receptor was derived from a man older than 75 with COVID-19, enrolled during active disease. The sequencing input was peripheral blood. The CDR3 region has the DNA TGCGCCAGCAGCTCTTTAGCGGGCACCGGGGAGCTGTTTTTT. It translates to CASSSLAGTGELFF.